Presented here are 18 T cell receptor beta chains from one specimen sequenced in a study of cytomegalovirus exposure and HLA in healthy donors. Sequenced by immunoSEQ multiplex PCR; TCRdb stores in-frame clones only, minus some. The repertoire consists of about 170,000 clones, with roughly nine tenths occurring once and the leading ten covering around 10%. Sequencing was performed on PBMCs. All receptors come from a woman under 30 in good health and CMV-seropositive.

The chain uses TRBV6-5 and TRBJ2-7, with D possibly being TRBD2 (5 bases). Trimming removed 9 bases at V and 5 bases at J, with 20 bases between. Looked up from germline, CDR1 is MNHEY and CDR2 is SVGAGI. CDR3 length: 14 residues. CDR3 region: CASQIGPSRHEQYF. CDR3 coding DNA: TGTGCCAGTCAGATCGGGCCTAGCCGGCACGAGCAGTACTTC.

V is TRBV7-3 and J is TRBJ1-1; D unclear. Germline CDR1 and CDR2: SGHTA and FQGTGA. The CDR3 contains 13 residues. V was clipped by 2 bases and J by 3 bases, with 7 bases between them. CDR3 sequence (DNA): TGTGCCAGCAGCTTAGTCCGGGACACTGAAGCTTTCTTT. It encodes CASSLVRDTEAFF.

This clone was picked up a small number of times. The chain employs TRBV4-2 and TRBJ1-4; no definite D call. The CDR3 extends over 12 amino acids. Germline values: CDR1 LGHNA, CDR2 YNFKEQ. With 7 bases removed from V and 7 bases from J, the gap between germline ends came to 10 bases. CDR3 DNA sequence: TGTGCCAGCACCACGCCCGGTGAAAAACTGTTTTTT. Protein product: CASTTPGEKLFF.

This clone was recorded only once. V gene TRBV28 combines with J gene TRBJ2-7; TRBD1 matches 10 bases. The CDR3 runs to 15 residues. CDR1 and CDR2 from the germline V gene are MDHEN and SYDVKM. V dropped 4 bases and J dropped 3; count of bases not matched to a gene: 6. The CDR3: CASSWGQGSFYEQYF. CDR3 sequence (DNA): TGTGCCAGCAGTTGGGGACAGGGGTCGTTCTACGAGCAGTACTTC.

The chain links TRBV29-1 to TRBJ2-7, with TRBD1 matching over 7 bases. Germline loops: CDR1 SQVTM, CDR2 ANQGSEA. The CDR3 loop spans 13 amino acids. The V gene end was trimmed by 5 bases and the J gene end by 6 bases; junction bases not matched to a gene: 10. The CDR3 coding sequence is TGCAGCGTTAACAGGGGTCAGGCCAGCGAGCAGTACTTC. It translates to CSVNRGQASEQYF.

J is TRBJ2-3 and V is TRBV18, with D maybe TRBD1 (6 bases). From germline, CDR1 is KGHSH and CDR2 LQKENI. The V gene lost 3 bases and the J gene lost 2 bases, with 21 bases spanning the gap. CDR3 size: 18 residues. CDR3 DNA sequence: TGTGCCAGCTCACCTTCACCTGGGGGCGCGTCACCCACAGATACGCAGTATTTT. Protein sequence: CASSPSPGGASPTDTQYF.

This chain links TRBV16 with TRBJ1-5; D possibly corresponds to TRBD1 (5 bases). V shed 0 bases and J shed 4 bases, with 10 bases lying between them. CDR3 size: 15 residues. Germline loops: CDR1 KGHSY, CDR2 FQNENV. In nucleotides, the CDR3 is TGTGCCAGCAGCCAATCCTCAGGGTGGAATCAGCCCCAGCATTTT. This codes for CASSQSSGWNQPQHF.

This sequence joins TRBV11-3 and TRBJ2-5; 7 nucleotides agree with TRBD1. Germline loops: CDR1 SGHNT, CDR2 YENEEA. J lost 5 bases, V lost 5 bases, and 14 bases had no gene match. The CDR3 is 16 amino acids. The CDR3 DNA reads TGTGCCAGCAGCAACCGGGACAGATCCCTTCGGGAGACCCAGTACTTC. As protein: CASSNRDRSLRETQYF.

The chain links TRBV6-5 to TRBJ2-2, with 8 positions matching TRBD1. This CDR3 is built from 15 residues. The germline V gene has CDR1 MNHEY and CDR2 SVGAGI. Germline trimming cut 2 bases from V and 4 bases from J; bases unmatched to any gene: 3. CDR3: CASSYAGGRTGELFF. For the CDR3, the DNA is TGTGCCAGCAGTTACGCAGGGGGCCGCACCGGGGAGCTGTTTTTT.

The gene calls are TRBV7-9 and TRBJ2-3; no reliable D call. The CDR3 is 14 amino acids. Germline loops: CDR1 SEHNR, CDR2 FQNEAQ (reference sequence). The V and J ends lost 2 bases and 5 bases respectively, with 11 bases between them. CDR3 nucleotides: TGTGCCAGCAGCTTATCTAGTCCTAAAGATACGCAGTATTTT. This sequence encodes CASSLSSPKDTQYF.

The chain links TRBV5-5 to TRBJ1-1; TRBD1 aligns across 11 bases. There are 15 residues in the CDR3. Germline assignment: CDR1 SGHKS and CDR2 YYEKEE (reference sequence). V was pared by 0 bases and J by 5 bases, with 3 bases of the junction left unmatched. The CDR3 sequence is CASSLEGTGGTEAFF. DNA for the CDR3: TGTGCCAGCAGCTTGGAGGGGACAGGGGGGACTGAAGCTTTCTTT.

J is TRBJ1-5 and V is TRBV4-1; 8 bases line up with TRBD1. Losses at the gene ends were 0 bases for V and 1 base for J; bases not matched to a gene: 5. The CDR3 runs 17 residues. In germline, CDR1 is MGHRA, CDR2 YSYEKL. As DNA, the CDR3 is TGCGCCAGCAGCCAAGAGGTTACAGGGGGGAGCAATCAGCCCCAGCATTTT. Protein product: CASSQEVTGGSNQPQHF.

This clone appeared once. The chain is built from TRBV4-1 and TRBJ2-3; no firm D call. Trimming removed 2 bases from V and 5 bases from J, with 8 bases in between. Germline CDR1 reads MGHRA; CDR2 reads YSYEKL. The length of the CDR3 is 13 residues. CDR3 DNA sequence: TGCGCCAGCAGCCAACTGCACGGAGATACGCAGTATTTT. It translates to CASSQLHGDTQYF.

The V and J genes are TRBV6-6 and TRBJ2-3; D not certain. The V end lost 4 bases, the J end lost 1 base, and 9 bases lay between the germline ends. The V gene's germline CDR1 is MNHNY and CDR2 SVGAGI (reference sequence). The CDR3 sequence is 14 residues long. In DNA, the CDR3 is TGTGCCAGCAGTTCCGGGTACGGCACAGATACGCAGTATTTT. This codes for CASSSGYGTDTQYF.

CDR3 residues: CAAQRGDTQYF. CDR3 nucleotide sequence: TGTGCCGCGCAGAGGGGGGATACGCAGTATTTT. V and J are TRBV6-5 and TRBJ2-3; TRBD1 is a possible D gene (6 bases). The CDR3 covers 11 residues. Germline V gene sequence: CDR1 MNHEY, CDR2 SVGAGI. Trimming pared 11 bases from V and 6 bases from J, leaving 12 bases between.

This CDR3 is CASRAGGRDEQFF. The CDR3, as DNA: TGTGCCAGCAGAGCCGGTGGGCGGGATGAGCAGTTCTTC. The V gene is TRBV11-2, the J gene TRBJ2-1; D possibly corresponds to TRBD2 (5 bases). This CDR3 comprises 13 residues. From germline, CDR1 is SGHAT and CDR2 FQNNGV. The V and J ends lost 6 bases and 8 bases respectively, with 14 bases between them.

The chain uses TRBV6-6 and TRBJ1-5; no definite D call. With 2 bases removed from V and 1 base from J, the gap between germline ends came to 6 bases. Germline V gene data show CDR1 as MNHNY and CDR2 as SVGAGI (reference sequence). This CDR3 comprises 14 residues. The chain's CDR3 is CASSYGRSNQPQHF. The CDR3 nucleotides are TGTGCCAGCAGTTACGGGAGAAGCAATCAGCCCCAGCATTTT.

The chain couples TRBV6-4 to TRBJ2-1, with 9 nucleotides matching TRBD2. Germline CDR1 and CDR2: MRHNA and SNTAGT. V was clipped by 4 bases and J by 6 bases; unmatched bases: 1. The CDR3 contains 13 residues. The CDR3 DNA follows: TGTGCCAGCAGTGCGACTAGCGGCAATGAGCAGTTCTTC. It is translated as CASSATSGNEQFF.